The clone carrying this TCR beta chain is medium-sized (0.01 to 0.1%). Antigen: not known. The data derive from a study of breast tumors, draining lymph nodes, adjacent tissues. Overall study findings and caveats: Compared with lymph nodes, tumors were less diverse; compared with nontumor tissue, more. Luminal-like breast cancer showed significantly greater tumor-nontumor repertoire similarity than basal-like breast cancer did. Data only fit, rather than demonstrated, lymph node origin of most tumor T cells. Data fit most tumor T cells coming from lymph node, expanding in tumor.

TCRdb processed the multiplex PCR reads anew with MiXCR; each CDR3 protein has one entry. The repertoire includes about 16,000 distinct CDR3 sequences, 40% to 55% of them detected once, and roughly 13% sits in the top ten. J gave up 4 bases and V 0 bases, and 12 bases lay outside the gene matches. Germline V gives CDR1 SGDLS, CDR2 YYNGEE. CDR3 length equals 19 residues. Sequencing was carried out using tumor-adjacent breast tissue. V usage is TRBV9 and J usage is TRBJ2-6; 8 nucleotides agree with TRBD2. This clonotype was sampled from a female donor with breast cancer. Some clones in this sample may be carry-over from other donors' samples. CDR3 sequence: CASSVGVGGGLIGANVLTF. The CDR3 DNA is TGTGCCAGCAGCGTAGGAGTGGGCGGGGGGCTCATCGGGGCCAACGTCCTGACTTTC. The full variable domain, completed using reference TRBV9 and TRBJ2-6, is DSGVTQTPKHLITATGQRVTLRCSPRSGDLSVYWYQQSLDQGLQFLIQYYNGEERAKGNILERFSAQQFPDLHSELNLSSLELGDSALYFCASSVGVGGGLIGANVLTFGAGSRLTVL.